The entry below gives a single T cell receptor (beta chain) sequence along with its context. No antigen is known for it. Germline V lookup: CDR1 SQVTM, CDR2 ANQGSEA. The CDR3 length is 15 residues. Trimming stripped 6 bases from V and 0 bases from J, with 18 bases between. The sample comes from a study of blood T cells in healthy people across ages. Study-level findings and limits: With age, beta diversity per million T cells declined roughly linearly, significantly by about 37.

With a J-beta primer mix and a sample-barcoded 5' primer, a second PCR ran 7 to 11 cycles. Researchers report that a template-switch adaptor with 12 random nucleotides tagged each cDNA molecule. MiXCR, run by TCRdb on the 5' RACE reads, gives a single entry per CDR3 protein. Seen here are roughly 1.9 million distinct CDR3 sequences, about two fifths observed once, and the top ten hold roughly 23%. Total RNA was isolated from each sample in quantities of at least 5 micrograms. The TCR comes from a human donor in good health. Sequencing used blood. The V and J genes are TRBV29-1 and TRBJ2-7; D could derive from TRBD1 or TRBD2 (5 bases each). The CDR3 region is CSVSSWGGGSYEQYF. The CDR3 DNA sequence: TGCAGCGTCTCCTCATGGGGTGGGGGCTCCTACGAGCAGTACTTC.